Shown below are 30 T cell receptor beta chains from a single sample sequenced in a study of blood T cell repertoires in COVID-19. Measured with immunoSEQ multiplex PCR; TCRdb has only the in-frame clones, and not every one. This sample has roughly 380,000 clones, with about nine tenths found just once. Sample: peripheral blood. The origin of the receptors is a woman aged 60-70 years with COVID-19, enrolled during active disease.

The chain combines TRBV19 with TRBJ1-5; TRBD1 matches 7 bases. CDR1 is LNHDA, CDR2 SQIVND, per germline (reference sequence). The CDR3 loop spans 13 amino acids. After removal of 10 bases from V and 0 bases from J, the junction contained 3 bases not matched to a gene. CDR3 protein: CATDRDSNQPQHF. In DNA, the CDR3 is TGTGCCACCGACAGGGATAGCAATCAGCCCCAGCATTTT.

This chain joins TRBV30 and TRBJ2-5; TRBD2 matches 13 bases. Germline CDR1 GTSNPN, CDR2 SVGIG (reference sequence). J was trimmed by 6 bases and V by 3 bases; bases with no gene match: 7. The length of the CDR3 is 15 residues. The CDR3 DNA is TGTGCCTGGAGCACCGGGACTAGCGGGGAACAGACCCAGTACTTC. Translation gives CAWSTGTSGEQTQYF.

The chain recombines TRBV10-3 with TRBJ2-3, with TRBD2 matching 11 bases. With 6 bases clipped from V and 0 bases from J, the junction kept 5 bases outside the gene matches. The germline V gene has CDR1 ENHRY and CDR2 SYGVKD. The CDR3 covers 16 residues. The CDR3: CAIRKGLAASTDTQYF. DNA for the CDR3: TGTGCCATCAGGAAGGGACTAGCGGCCAGCACAGATACGCAGTATTTT.

V is TRBV6-5 and J is TRBJ1-2; no definite D call. V was cut by 4 bases and J by 4 bases, with 13 bases left in between. Per the germline V gene, CDR1 is MNHEY and CDR2 is SVGAGI. This CDR3 contains 14 residues. The CDR3: CASSFDTRFYGYTF. The CDR3 DNA reads TGTGCCAGCAGTTTCGACACCCGATTCTATGGCTACACCTTC.

This chain connects TRBV28 to TRBJ1-1; TRBD1 is a possible D gene (6 bases). Germline CDR1 and CDR2: MDHEN and SYDVKM. Trimming removed 5 bases at V and 7 bases at J, with 26 bases between. This CDR3 is 17 amino acids long. CDR3 in amino acids: CASSPGGGASSLNEAFF. CDR3 nucleotide sequence: TGTGCCAGCAGTCCCGGAGGGGGGGCTTCTTCCCTGAATGAAGCTTTCTTT.

The chain joins TRBV7-6 to TRBJ2-5; 9 bases align to TRBD2. Per germline, CDR1 SGHVS and CDR2 FNYEAQ. This CDR3 has 18 amino acids. The V segment lost 0 bases and the J segment 1 base; nucleotides outside the gene matches: 9. The CDR3, as DNA: TGTGCCAGCAGCTTAGCAAATCCCCAACTAGCGGGCCAAGAGACCCAGTACTTC. Amino acids: CASSLANPQLAGQETQYF.

The chain has TRBV3-1 (or the pseudogene TRBV3-2) and TRBJ1-2; 7 bases align to TRBD1. Germline values: CDR1 LGHDT, CDR2 YNNKEL (reference sequence). This CDR3 spans 13 amino acids. Losses at the gene ends were 7 bases for V and 7 bases for J; bases not matched to a gene: 9. CDR3 residues: CASNMRGPAGYTF. The DNA for the CDR3 is TGTGCCAGCAACATGAGGGGGCCAGCTGGCTACACCTTC.

The chain employs TRBV19 and TRBJ1-1; D may be TRBD1 (5 bases). Trimming removed 10 bases from V and 4 bases from J, with 19 bases in between. Germline V CDR1 and CDR2: LNHDA, SQIVND (reference sequence). This CDR3 comprises 14 residues. CDR3 nucleotide sequence: TGTGCCACACAAATAGGGGTGCGGAGCACTGAAGCTTTCTTT. Amino acids: CATQIGVRSTEAFF.

V gene TRBV9 combines with J gene TRBJ2-3; TRBD1 matches 9 bases. The CDR3 is made up of 18 amino acids. CDR1 and CDR2 (germline): SGDLS, YYNGEE. Trimming took 4 bases from V and 4 from J; bases not matched to a gene: 16. CDR3 protein: CASSFSSPGQGNPDTQYF. DNA for the CDR3: TGTGCCAGCAGCTTCAGCTCACCGGGACAGGGTAACCCAGATACGCAGTATTTT.

This chain connects TRBV2 to TRBJ2-1; 9 nucleotides agree with TRBD2. Germline lookup yields CDR1 SNHLY and CDR2 FYNNEI. This CDR3 is built from 14 residues. J lost 9 bases, V lost 8 bases, and 11 bases had no gene match. CDR3 sequence: CASGPAGGQGEQFF. The DNA for the CDR3 is TGTGCCAGCGGTCCGGCGGGGGGGCAGGGTGAGCAGTTCTTC.

This rearrangement joins TRBV2 to TRBJ1-1; D is uncertain. CDR1 is SNHLY and CDR2 is FYNNEI in the germline V gene. Trimming stripped 4 bases from V and 5 bases from J, with 14 bases between. The CDR3 is 14 residues long. CDR3 coding DNA: TGTGCCAGCAGTGTAGGTCGAGGAGATACTGAAGCTTTCTTT. Protein: CASSVGRGDTEAFF.

V usage is TRBV28 and J usage is TRBJ1-5; a weak D match, TRBD1 (5 bases). The V and J ends lost 0 bases and 2 bases respectively, with 14 bases between them. The germline V gene has CDR1 MDHEN and CDR2 SYDVKM. This CDR3 spans 17 amino acids. In DNA form, the CDR3 reads TGTGCCAGCAGTTTATGGCCGCGGGGAGGGGGCAATCAGCCCCAGCATTTT. It is translated as CASSLWPRGGGNQPQHF.

V gene TRBV5-4 combines with J gene TRBJ1-4; D is uncertain. The V end was cut by 3 bases, the J end by 7 bases, with 4 bases between. This CDR3 region has 11 residues. Germline V CDR1 and CDR2: SGHNT, YYREEE (reference sequence). This CDR3 is CASSSGEKLFF. The DNA of the CDR3 is TGTGCCAGCAGCTCGGGTGAAAAACTGTTTTTT.

A word on this clone: This specimen includes other DNA sequences encoding the same CDR3. CDR3: CAWSGGVYGYTF. The CDR3 coding sequence is TGTGCCTGGAGTGGGGGCGTCTATGGCTACACCTTC. V is TRBV30 and J is TRBJ1-2, with D maybe TRBD1 (5 bases). Deletions cut 1 base from V and 4 bases from J, with 7 bases between. The length of the CDR3 is 12 residues. The germline V gene has CDR1 GTSNPN and CDR2 SVGIG (reference sequence).

The V gene is TRBV7-6, the J gene TRBJ2-7; TRBD2 matches 10 bases. V shed 1 base, J shed 2 bases, and the junction held 8 bases outside the gene matches. Germline V gene data show CDR1 as SGHVS and CDR2 as FNYEAQ. The CDR3 extends over 17 amino acids. This CDR3 is CASSLDSSGGTTYEQYF. Written as DNA, the CDR3 is TGTGCCAGCAGCTTAGATAGTAGCGGGGGGACTACCTACGAGCAGTACTTC.

The chain couples TRBV27 to TRBJ2-1; possible D gene TRBD2, 5 bases. Deletions cut 2 bases from V and 9 bases from J, with 11 bases between. The CDR3 covers 13 residues. Germline lookup yields CDR1 MNHEY and CDR2 SMNVEV (reference sequence). Here the CDR3 reads CASSLEPGVEQFF. The CDR3 nucleotides are TGTGCCAGCAGTTTAGAGCCCGGGGTTGAGCAGTTCTTC.

This clone was counted a single time. This chain joins TRBV2 and TRBJ1-1; perhaps TRBD1 as D (6 bases). V was pared by 8 bases and J by 3 bases, with 10 bases between. CDR3 length: 12 amino acids. Germline V lookup: CDR1 SNHLY, CDR2 FYNNEI. The CDR3 region has the DNA TGTGCCAGCCGGACAGACTACACTGAAGCTTTCTTT. Translated, it gives CASRTDYTEAFF.

The chain couples TRBV6-5 to TRBJ1-2; D possibly corresponds to TRBD1 (6 bases). This CDR3 has 14 amino acids. Trimming left V 6 bases short and J 0 bases short, with 11 bases between. From germline, CDR1 is MNHEY and CDR2 SVGAGI. The CDR3 DNA is TGTGCCAGCAGACGGACAGCCGCTAACTATGGCTACACCTTC. Its translation is CASRRTAANYGYTF.

Details on this clone: The junction departs from the called germline gene at one end, perhaps through a read error. The J gene is TRBJ1-4, the V gene TRBV7-7; unclear D gene. CDR1 and CDR2 from the germline V gene are SSHAT and FNYEAQ (reference sequence). The CDR3 is made up of 15 amino acids. CDR3 DNA: TGTGCTAGCAGCTTAGGTACACAAACTAATGAAAAACTGTTTTTT. This gives the protein CASSLGTQTNEKLFF.

The rearrangement joins TRBV28 to TRBJ1-2, with TRBD1 as a possible D gene (5 bases). The V gene lost 2 bases and the J gene lost 8 bases, with 9 bases spanning the gap. The CDR3 totals 12 residues. Per the germline V gene, CDR1 is MDHEN and CDR2 is SYDVKM. The CDR3 here is CASSLAAGGYTF. The CDR3 DNA is TGTGCCAGCAGTTTAGCCGCAGGGGGCTACACCTTC.

The chain combines TRBV7-2 with TRBJ1-3; 7 bases align to TRBD1. In germline, CDR1 is SGHTA, CDR2 FQGNSA. V dropped 4 bases and J dropped 4; count of bases not matched to a gene: 4. This CDR3 spans 14 amino acids. Here the CDR3 DNA reads TGTGCCAGCAGCTACAGGGGCGCGGGAAACACCATATATTTT. As protein: CASSYRGAGNTIYF.

About this clone: This CDR3 is also generated by other DNA sequences in the sample. The chain is built from TRBV5-1 and TRBJ2-7; 8 bases line up with TRBD1. The V gene's germline CDR1 is SGHRS and CDR2 YFSETQ. This CDR3 contains 14 residues. Trimming took 0 bases from V and 3 from J; bases not matched to a gene: 2. The CDR3 spells CASSLGQGIYEQYF. CDR3 DNA: TGCGCCAGCAGCTTGGGACAGGGGATCTACGAGCAGTACTTC.

This chain uses TRBV6-6 with TRBJ2-3; 9 nucleotides match TRBD1. V lost 5 bases to trimming and J lost 4 bases; unmatched junction nucleotides: 7. The CDR3 loop spans 15 amino acids. CDR1 and CDR2 from the germline V gene are MNHNY and SVGAGI (reference sequence). CDR3 nucleotide sequence: TGTGCCAGCAGTCACAGGGGGCGCCGGGCAGATACGCAGTATTTT. Translated: CASSHRGRRADTQYF.

This clone was seen only once. The CDR3 sequence is CASSPTDRGHSPLHF. DNA for the CDR3: TGTGCCAGCAGTCCAACGGACAGGGGGCACTCACCCCTCCACTTT. V and J are TRBV27 and TRBJ1-6; TRBD1 agrees at 11 bases. After removal of 5 bases from V and 10 bases from J, the junction contained 7 bases not matched to a gene. There are 15 residues in the CDR3. CDR1 and CDR2 from the germline V gene are MNHEY and SMNVEV (reference sequence).

J is TRBJ2-1 and V is TRBV4-1; 16 bases align to TRBD2. Germline V gene sequence: CDR1 MGHRA, CDR2 YSYEKL. V lost 5 bases to trimming and J lost 7 bases; unmatched junction nucleotides: 5. The CDR3 spans 16 residues. The CDR3 here is CASSGTSGGAGNEQFF. The CDR3 DNA is TGCGCCAGCAGCGGGACTAGCGGGGGGGCAGGAAATGAGCAGTTCTTC.

The chain carries TRBV7-8 and TRBJ1-2, with 9 bases aligning to TRBD1. V lost 5 bases to trimming and J lost 6 bases; unmatched junction nucleotides: 4. This CDR3 region has 13 residues. CDR1 is SGHVS, CDR2 FQNEAQ, per germline. Here the CDR3 DNA reads TGTGCCAGCAGCGAGGGACAGGGTGATGGCTACACCTTC. Translated: CASSEGQGDGYTF.

The chain carries TRBV19 and TRBJ1-2, with 9 bases lining up with TRBD1. V trimming: 8 bases; J trimming: 3 bases; junction bases outside the gene matches: 7. This CDR3 has 14 residues. Germline CDR1 is LNHDA and CDR2 is SQIVND (reference sequence). CDR3 region: CASLTGGADYGYTF. CDR3 DNA sequence: TGTGCCAGTCTCACAGGGGGCGCGGACTATGGCTACACCTTC.

The chain carries TRBV11-3 and TRBJ2-1; 7 nucleotides line up with TRBD1. The germline V gene encodes CDR1 SGHNT and CDR2 YENEEA. The CDR3 runs 15 residues. J gave up 2 bases and V 2 bases, and 3 bases lay outside the gene matches. CDR3: CASSLYRGTYNEQFF. CDR3 coding DNA: TGTGCCAGCAGCTTATACAGGGGTACCTACAATGAGCAGTTCTTC.

Points on this clone: Other DNA sequences in the same sample also yield this CDR3. The chain recombines TRBV15 with TRBJ2-6; D possibly corresponds to TRBD1 (6 bases). V lost 1 base and J lost 0, with 7 bases in between. From germline, CDR1 is LNHNV and CDR2 YYDKDF (reference sequence). This CDR3 spans 16 amino acids. CDR3: CATSRGQVSGANVLTF. As DNA, the CDR3 is TGTGCCACCAGCAGAGGACAGGTCTCTGGGGCCAACGTCCTGACTTTC. The full variable domain, in which reference TRBV15 and TRBJ2-6 provide the parts outside the CDR3, is DAMVIQNPRYQVTQFGKPVTLSCSQTLNHNVMYWYQQKSSQAPKLLFHYYDKDFNNEADTPDNFQSRRPNTSFCFLDIRSPGLGDTAMYLCATSRGQVSGANVLTFGAGSRLTVL.

The chain couples TRBV19 to TRBJ1-5; no firm D call. Germline CDR1 is LNHDA and CDR2 is SQIVND (reference sequence). V was cut by 6 bases and J by 7 bases, with 13 bases left in between. This CDR3 comprises 13 residues. The CDR3 loop is CASSEGEGQPQHF. CDR3 nucleotide sequence: TGTGCCAGTAGCGAGGGAGAAGGGCAGCCCCAGCATTTT.